A single sample gave rise to the 27 T cell receptor beta chains below, sequenced in a study of cytomegalovirus exposure and HLA in healthy donors. This PCR relied on a set of 60 Vbeta primers and 13 Jbeta primers. The repertoire was sequenced with immunoSEQ multiplex PCR; TCRdb's copy has only in-frame clones and lacks some. The sample holds 100,000 to 150,000 clones, around 80% seen once. The sample consisted of PBMCs. These receptor sequences come from a woman between 18 and 29 years old in good health and CMV-seronegative.

This chain links TRBV2 with TRBJ2-1; 11 bases fit TRBD2. Looked up from germline, CDR1 is SNHLY and CDR2 is FYNNEI. V dropped 5 bases and J dropped 5; count of bases not matched to a gene: 5. The CDR3 runs 15 residues. CDR3 coding DNA: TGTGCCAGCAGTTCCGGGACTAGCGGTAACAATGAGCAGTTCTTC. Its translation is CASSSGTSGNNEQFF. Using reference TRBV2 and TRBJ2-1 for the parts outside the CDR3, the full variable domain is EPEVTQTPSHQVTQMGQEVILRCVPISNHLYFYWYRQILGQKVEFLVSFYNNEISEKSEIFDDQFSVERPDGSNFTLKIRSTKLEDSAMYFCASSSGTSGNNEQFFGPGTRLTVL.

The chain links TRBV13 to TRBJ2-5; TRBD1 matches 12 bases. V shed 4 bases, J shed 5 bases, and the junction held 8 bases outside the gene matches. Germline loops: CDR1 PRHDT, CDR2 FYEKMQ (reference sequence). The CDR3 extends over 16 amino acids. Written as DNA, the CDR3 is TGTGCCAGCAGCTCCCGGGACAGGGGGCAGGAGGAGACCCAGTACTTC. Protein: CASSSRDRGQEETQYF.

V and J are TRBV12-5 and TRBJ2-3; 10 bases line up with TRBD2. CDR3 length equals 17 residues. V was pared by 0 bases and J by 4 bases, with 7 bases of the junction left unmatched. The germline CDR1 and CDR2 sequences are LGHNT and FRNRAP. The CDR3 sequence: CASGLVWTSGYADTQYF. In DNA form, the CDR3 reads TGTGCTAGTGGTTTGGTTTGGACTAGCGGATATGCAGATACGCAGTATTTT.

The CDR3 sequence is CASSLTGGMAEAFF. CDR3 nucleotide sequence: TGTGCCAGCAGCTTGACAGGGGGGATGGCTGAAGCTTTCTTT. The rearrangement links TRBV5-4 to TRBJ1-1; 8 bases are shared with TRBD1. V gave up 1 base and J gave up 6 bases; unmatched junction bases: 5. This CDR3 is 14 amino acids long. Germline CDR1 reads SGHNT; CDR2 reads YYREEE (reference sequence).

In the case of this clone: Other DNA sequences in the same sample also yield this CDR3. The V and J genes are TRBV4-1 and TRBJ2-1, with 11 bases that match TRBD2. Germline V gene lookup returns CDR1 MGHRA and CDR2 YSYEKL. The V gene end was trimmed by 2 bases and the J gene end by 3 bases; junction bases not matched to a gene: 0. The CDR3 contains 15 residues. This CDR3 is CASSQLAGGYNEQFF. In DNA form, the CDR3 reads TGCGCCAGCAGCCAACTAGCGGGAGGCTACAATGAGCAGTTCTTC.

The chain uses TRBV7-8 and TRBJ2-7; weak D call: TRBD1 (6 bases). There are 16 residues in the CDR3. Germline V gene lookup returns CDR1 SGHVS and CDR2 FQNEAQ. The V and J ends lost 5 bases and 0 bases respectively, with 17 bases between them. CDR3 in amino acids: CASSGWGQVGSYEQYF. The CDR3 DNA sequence: TGTGCCAGCAGCGGATGGGGGCAGGTCGGCTCCTACGAGCAGTACTTC.

The CDR3 spells CASSSRASGTDTQYF. The CDR3 nucleotides read TGTGCCAGCAGCTCCCGGGCTAGCGGCACAGATACGCAGTATTTT. This rearrangement joins TRBV5-4 to TRBJ2-3; the D gene is possibly TRBD2 (6 bases). CDR1 is SGHNT and CDR2 is YYREEE in the germline V gene (reference sequence). V was cut by 3 bases and J by 1 base, with 12 bases left in between. The CDR3 is 15 amino acids.

This chain joins TRBV6-5 and TRBJ1-1; tentative D call: TRBD1 (5 bases). V was cut by 10 bases and J by 2 bases, with 17 bases left in between. Germline V CDR1 and CDR2: MNHEY, SVGAGI. The CDR3 covers 14 residues. CDR3 coding DNA: TGTGCCACCGAACGGGGGTCCCCAAACACTGAAGCTTTCTTT. It specifies CATERGSPNTEAFF.

This clone appeared once. The rearrangement links TRBV15 to TRBJ2-5; no clear D. Trimming pared 1 base from V and 5 bases from J, leaving 5 bases between. There are 12 residues in the CDR3. CDR1 is LNHNV and CDR2 is YYDKDF in the germline V gene (reference sequence). The CDR3: CATSRGQETQYF. The CDR3, as DNA: TGTGCCACCAGCAGAGGCCAGGAGACCCAGTACTTC. Complete variable domain (other parts from reference TRBV15 and TRBJ2-5): DAMVIQNPRYQVTQFGKPVTLSCSQTLNHNVMYWYQQKSSQAPKLLFHYYDKDFNNEADTPDNFQSRRPNTSFCFLDIRSPGLGDTAMYLCATSRGQETQYFGPGTRLLVL.

This clone was seen a few times. The chain links TRBV5-1 to TRBJ2-3, with 11 positions matching TRBD2. With 0 bases clipped from V and 0 bases from J, the junction kept 6 bases outside the gene matches. Germline loops: CDR1 SGHRS, CDR2 YFSETQ. The CDR3 extends over 18 amino acids. CDR3 loop: CASSLEGLADDSTDTQYF. CDR3 nucleotides: TGCGCCAGCAGCTTGGAGGGACTAGCGGACGACAGCACAGATACGCAGTATTTT. Using reference TRBV5-1 and TRBJ2-3 for the parts outside the CDR3, the full variable domain is KAGVTQTPRYLIKTRGQQVTLSCSPISGHRSVSWYQQTPGQGLQFLFEYFSETQRNKGNFPGRFSGRQFSNSRSEMNVSTLELGDSALYLCASSLEGLADDSTDTQYFGPGTRLTVL.

The chain recombines TRBV19 with TRBJ2-3; D perhaps matches TRBD1 (6 bases). This CDR3 has 12 amino acids. Germline lookup yields CDR1 LNHDA and CDR2 SQIVND (reference sequence). The V end was cut by 10 bases, the J end by 1 base, with 9 bases between. The CDR3 is CATSGGTDTQYF. Here the CDR3 DNA reads TGTGCCACCTCAGGGGGCACAGATACGCAGTATTTT.

The chain has TRBV29-1 and TRBJ1-1, with TRBD1 matching 7 bases. The CDR3 contains 14 residues. V trimming: 7 bases; J trimming: 1 base; junction bases outside the gene matches: 9. Looked up from germline, CDR1 is SQVTM and CDR2 is ANQGSEA. CDR3 loop: CSAGTGQANTEAFF. The CDR3, as DNA: TGCAGCGCCGGGACCGGACAGGCGAACACTGAAGCTTTCTTT. Combining the CDR3 with reference TRBV29-1 and TRBJ1-1 gives the whole variable domain SAVISQKPSRDICQRGTSLTIQCQVDSQVTMMFWYRQQPGQSLTLIATANQGSEATYESGFVIDKFPISRPNLTFSTLTVSNMSPEDSSIYLCSAGTGQANTEAFFGQGTRLTVV.

As for this clone: Compared with germline, one end of the junction differs, possibly owing to a read error. The gene calls are TRBV5-6 and TRBJ1-2; TRBD1 matches 11 bases. Germline-derived CDR1 and CDR2 are SGHDT and YYEEEE. The CDR3 has 17 residues. The CDR3 DNA reads as TGTGTCAGCAGCACGAGGGACAGGGGGGTAGCTAACTATGGCTACACCTTC. This encodes CVSSTRDRGVANYGYTF.

This clone was recorded a few times. The J gene is TRBJ2-2, the V gene TRBV5-1; D is undetermined. Trimming removed 5 bases from V and 7 bases from J, with 15 bases in between. CDR1 SGHRS and CDR2 YFSETQ come from the germline V gene. CDR3 length equals 14 residues. The CDR3, as DNA: TGCGCCAGCAGGACGAACGCGGTAGACGGGGAGCTGTTTTTT. The encoded protein is CASRTNAVDGELFF.

The V gene is TRBV6-5, the J gene TRBJ2-3; D not certain. V was trimmed by 5 bases and J by 3 bases, leaving 9 bases between them. Per germline, CDR1 MNHEY and CDR2 SVGAGI. The CDR3 loop spans 13 amino acids. The CDR3 DNA is TGTGCCAGCAGTGACTGGAGAACAGATACGCAGTATTTT. This sequence encodes CASSDWRTDTQYF.

This rearrangement joins TRBV29-1 to TRBJ1-2; D uncertain. Germline lookup yields CDR1 SQVTM and CDR2 ANQGSEA. The CDR3 totals 13 residues. V was pared by 4 bases and J by 2 bases, with 11 bases between. The CDR3 spells CSVVLQQNYGYTF. CDR3 DNA sequence: TGCAGCGTTGTTTTACAGCAAAACTATGGCTACACCTTC.

V gene TRBV28 combines with J gene TRBJ2-7; 9 positions agree with TRBD1. V dropped 6 bases and J dropped 2; count of bases not matched to a gene: 8. Germline V lookup: CDR1 MDHEN, CDR2 SYDVKM. This CDR3 has 15 amino acids. The CDR3 region is CASSPDRGSTYEQYF. The CDR3 nucleotides read TGTGCCAGCAGCCCGGACAGGGGATCGACCTACGAGCAGTACTTC.

V gene TRBV7-2 combines with J gene TRBJ2-7; TRBD2 matches 8 bases. J gave up 6 bases and V 3 bases, and 4 bases lay outside the gene matches. Germline-derived CDR1 and CDR2 are SGHTA and FQGNSA. This CDR3 contains 13 residues. Here the CDR3 DNA reads TGTGCCAGCAGCTTCAGCGGGGGAGGCGAGCAGTACTTC. This sequence encodes CASSFSGGGEQYF. The full variable domain, with the rest looked up from reference TRBV7-2 and TRBJ2-7, is GAGVSQSPSNKVTEKGKDVELRCDPISGHTALYWYRQSLGQGLEFLIYFQGNSAPDKSGLPSDRFSAERTGGSVSTLTIQRTQQEDSAVYLCASSFSGGGEQYFGPGTRLTVT.

The chain employs TRBV10-1 and TRBJ2-1; 8 bases agree with TRBD2. In germline, CDR1 is WNHNN, CDR2 SYGVQD (reference sequence). The CDR3 totals 15 residues. Trimming cost V 1 base and J 9 bases; bases outside gene matches: 8. The CDR3 DNA reads as TGCGCCAGCAGTGAGTACTCGGGAGGGACGGGTGAGCAGTTCTTC. Protein sequence: CASSEYSGGTGEQFF.

This chain uses TRBV30 with TRBJ2-7; 8 nucleotides line up with TRBD1. Germline values: CDR1 GTSNPN, CDR2 SVGIG (reference sequence). CDR3 length: 14 residues. J was trimmed by 1 base and V by 0 bases; bases with no gene match: 2. The CDR3 DNA sequence: TGTGCCTGGAGTGTAGACAGGGGATCCTACGAGCAGTACTTC. It is translated as CAWSVDRGSYEQYF.

V and J are TRBV6-5 and TRBJ2-5; TRBD2 might be the D (5 bases). The CDR3 covers 12 residues. Trimming took 6 bases from V and 9 from J, leaving 14 bases between them. CDR1 is MNHEY, CDR2 SVGAGI, per germline. DNA of the CDR3: TGTGCCAGCAGCTTAGGATACGGGGCCCAGTACTTC. It codes for CASSLGYGAQYF.

This clone was recorded only once. V and J are TRBV5-6 and TRBJ2-5, with D tentatively TRBD1 (5 bases). Per germline, CDR1 SGHDT and CDR2 YYEEEE. CDR3 length: 14 amino acids. Trimming removed 2 bases at V and 1 base at J, with 9 bases between. The chain's CDR3 is CASSLPDTQETQYF. As DNA, the CDR3 is TGTGCCAGCAGCTTACCGGACACCCAAGAGACCCAGTACTTC.

The chain recombines TRBV15 with TRBJ1-1; 7 bases fit TRBD1. V gave up 3 bases and J gave up 5 bases; unmatched junction bases: 6. The CDR3 length is 14 residues. Looked up from germline, CDR1 is LNHNV and CDR2 is YYDKDF (reference sequence). DNA for the CDR3: TGTGCCACCAGCAGTCGGCAGGGGGTAACTGAAGCTTTCTTT. Residues: CATSSRQGVTEAFF.

The V call is TRBV19, the J call TRBJ1-2; no clear D. This CDR3 comprises 14 residues. From germline, CDR1 is LNHDA and CDR2 SQIVND (reference sequence). Trimming stripped 6 bases from V and 3 bases from J, with 14 bases between. The CDR3: CASSTKREDYGYTF. The CDR3 DNA is TGTGCCAGTAGCACGAAACGGGAGGACTATGGCTACACCTTC. Full variable domain (remainder filled in from reference TRBV19 and TRBJ1-2): DGGITQSPKYLFRKEGQNVTLSCEQNLNHDAMYWYRQDPGQGLRLIYYSQIVNDFQKGDIAEGYSVSREKKESFPLTVTSAQKNPTAFYLCASSTKREDYGYTFGSGTRLTVV.

The chain employs TRBV18 and TRBJ1-1; TRBD1 agrees at 8 bases. Germline values: CDR1 KGHSH, CDR2 LQKENI. Trimming at V came to 5 bases and at J to 1 base, leaving 18 bases not matched to a gene. There are 19 residues in the CDR3. This CDR3 reads CASSVVHLGQAMGNTEAFF. The CDR3 DNA reads as TGTGCCAGCTCAGTGGTACACTTGGGACAGGCAATGGGGAACACTGAAGCTTTCTTT.

This sequence joins TRBV6-1 and TRBJ2-2, with D unresolved. The CDR3 consists of 13 residues. Germline CDR1 MNHNS, CDR2 SASEGT. Trimming took off 3 bases at V and 6 bases at J, with 8 bases between the two ends. Here the CDR3 reads CASSETFSGELFF. For the CDR3, the DNA is TGTGCCAGCAGTGAGACTTTCTCCGGGGAGCTGTTTTTT.

The sample holds one count of this clone. The chain is built from TRBV19 and TRBJ2-7; 9 bases match TRBD1. V gave up 6 bases and J gave up 2 bases; unmatched junction bases: 11. Germline V lookup: CDR1 LNHDA, CDR2 SQIVND (reference sequence). The CDR3 loop spans 16 amino acids. The CDR3 DNA follows: TGTGCCAGTAGCCCCAAGGGGACAGGGCTGACCTACGAGCAGTACTTC. This codes for CASSPKGTGLTYEQYF.